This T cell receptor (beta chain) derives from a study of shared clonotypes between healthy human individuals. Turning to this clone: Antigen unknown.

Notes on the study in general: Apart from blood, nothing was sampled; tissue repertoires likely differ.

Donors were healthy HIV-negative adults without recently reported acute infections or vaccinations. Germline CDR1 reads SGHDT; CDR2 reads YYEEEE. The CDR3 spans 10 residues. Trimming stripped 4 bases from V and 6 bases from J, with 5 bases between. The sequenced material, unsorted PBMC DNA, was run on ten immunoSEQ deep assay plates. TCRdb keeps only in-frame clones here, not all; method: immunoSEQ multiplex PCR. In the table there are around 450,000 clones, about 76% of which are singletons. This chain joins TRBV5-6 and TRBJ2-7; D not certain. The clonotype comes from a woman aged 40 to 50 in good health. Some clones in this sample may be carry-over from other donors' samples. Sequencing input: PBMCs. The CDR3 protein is CASSPPEQYF. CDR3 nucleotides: TGTGCCAGCAGCCCGCCCGAGCAGTACTTC.